This entry concerns a single T cell receptor (beta chain). Its antigen remains unknown. The data are from a study of identical twins' blood T cells. Three pairs of healthy female monozygous twins were the donors. Each CDR3 protein gets one entry after TCRdb re-called the 5' RACE reads with MiXCR. The table includes 300,000 to 400,000 distinct CDR3 sequences, 28% detected once. Study results and caveats: Twin repertoire similarity may partly reflect shared environment.

The sequence derives from a woman aged 18-55 years in good health. Sequencing was performed on PBMCs.

This CDR3 is CASSLWVQETQYF. CDR3 DNA: TGTGCCAGCAGTTTATGGGTCCAAGAGACCCAGTACTTC. J is TRBJ2-5 and V is TRBV12-3 or TRBV12-4; D unresolved. V shed 2 bases and J shed 1 base, with 5 bases lying between them. The CDR3 sequence is 13 residues long.